This TCR beta chain was found in a study of blood T cell repertoires in COVID-19. Study background: Whether acute or convalescent, the COVID-19 samples came from the United States, Italy and Spain. T cells, B-cell-depleted T cells, or PBMCs provided the cDNA or gDNA that served as material.

In the original analysis: Estimation of nucleated cell counts relied on the amplification of reference gene primers. Repertoires were generated with immunoSEQ multiplex PCR, while TCRdb's copy carries only in-frame clones and drops some. V, J and clone size reflect that table, while D and trimming were determined from the DNA. In the table there are roughly 430,000 clones, roughly 86% of which are singletons. This study enrolled people aged roughly 18 to 90 from around 26 US geographic areas. Trimming stripped 4 bases from V and 0 bases from J, with 14 bases between. The germline V gene has CDR1 SGHKS and CDR2 YYEKEE (reference sequence). The CDR3 totals 16 residues.

The chain employs TRBV5-5 and TRBJ1-3, with D possibly being TRBD1 (6 bases). The material sequenced was PBMCs or T cells enriched from blood (not recorded which). The TCR was taken from a woman aged 40 to 49 with acute COVID-19. The CDR3 spells CASSARPGDSGNTIYF. The CDR3 DNA reads as TGTGCCAGCAGCGCCCGACCAGGGGACTCTGGAAACACCATATATTTT.